One and the same sample provided the 30 T cell receptor beta chains below, sequenced in a study of response to subunit inactivated influenza vaccine. TCRdb re-called the RT-PCR reads with MiXCR, one entry per CDR3 protein. The sample includes over 150,000 distinct CDR3 sequences, around 10% of them seen just once. The source material was CD8+ T cells sorted from PBMCs, sampled roughly 24 months after vaccination. The receptor source for this set is a man aged 50-75 years who received an inactivated influenza vaccine.

The rearrangement joins TRBV10-3 to TRBJ1-1, with D perhaps TRBD1 (6 bases). Looked up from germline, CDR1 is ENHRY and CDR2 is SYGVKD. The CDR3 has 15 amino acids. The V end was cut by 0 bases, the J end by 0 bases, with 8 bases between. In DNA, the CDR3 is TGTGCCATCAGTGAGTCCAGGGGAATGAACACTGAAGCTTTCTTT. As protein: CAISESRGMNTEAFF.

The CDR3, as DNA: TGTGCCAGCAGTTCGGGACTAGCAGTCGATGAGCAGTTCTTC. Translated: CASSSGLAVDEQFF. The V gene is TRBV12-3 or TRBV12-4, the J gene TRBJ2-1, with TRBD2 identical over 9 bases. There are 14 residues in the CDR3. J gave up 8 bases and V 4 bases, and 6 bases lay outside the gene matches.

This clonotype was counted between two and nine times. The rearrangement uses TRBV2 and TRBJ2-2; D may be TRBD1 or TRBD2 (5 bases each). CDR3 length equals 15 residues. The germline V gene has CDR1 SNHLY and CDR2 FYNNEI. Trimming cost V 3 bases and J 4 bases, with 12 bases left between them. This CDR3 is CASSDQSGSTGELFF. CDR3 nucleotide sequence: TGTGCCAGCAGTGATCAGTCAGGGAGCACCGGGGAGCTGTTTTTT.

This clonotype was detected only a few times. This chain joins TRBV27 and TRBJ2-3; a weak D match, TRBD2 (6 bases). Germline V gene data show CDR1 as MNHEY and CDR2 as SMNVEV (reference sequence). Deletions cut 4 bases from V and 2 bases from J, with 16 bases between. The CDR3 consists of 16 residues. The CDR3 loop is CASSSNPRGNTDTQYF. The CDR3 bases are TGTGCCAGCAGTTCTAACCCGCGGGGAAACACAGATACGCAGTATTTT.

This clonotype was counted ten times or more. The chain couples TRBV3-1 to TRBJ2-3; TRBD2 agrees at 7 bases. V lost 1 base to trimming and J lost 4 bases; unmatched junction nucleotides: 2. The germline V gene encodes CDR1 LGHDT and CDR2 YNNKEL (reference sequence). There are 14 residues in the CDR3. The CDR3 loop is CASSQVSGPDTQYF. DNA for the CDR3: TGTGCCAGCAGCCAAGTTAGCGGGCCAGATACGCAGTATTTT.

By share, this clonotype counts as medium-sized. This chain connects TRBV9 to TRBJ2-7; TRBD1 is a possible D gene (6 bases). Trimming removed 3 bases at V and 3 bases at J, with 13 bases between. The germline V gene encodes CDR1 SGDLS and CDR2 YYNGEE. This CDR3 contains 14 residues. CDR3 in amino acids: CASSGTTGNYEQYF. The CDR3, as DNA: TGTGCCAGCAGCGGAACTACAGGGAACTACGAGCAGTACTTC.

In this sample, this clonotype turned up a few times. The chain is built from TRBV11-2 and TRBJ2-5, with TRBD2 matching 7 bases. The germline V gene has CDR1 SGHAT and CDR2 FQNNGV. V dropped 1 base and J dropped 1; count of bases not matched to a gene: 15. This CDR3 has 19 residues. CDR3 nucleotides: TGTGCCAGCAGCTTAGTGGTAGAGGCGGGAGAGGAAAGCCAAGAGACCCAGTACTTC. Amino acid sequence: CASSLVVEAGEESQETQYF.

In this sample, this clonotype turned up a few times. CDR3 amino acids: CASSVGRGDAYEQYF. The CDR3 DNA reads as TGTGCCAGCAGCGTAGGAAGGGGAGACGCCTACGAGCAGTACTTC. This chain connects TRBV9 to TRBJ2-7; D is perhaps TRBD1 or TRBD2 (5 bases each). CDR3 length equals 15 residues. Germline V gives CDR1 SGDLS, CDR2 YYNGEE. Trimming took 0 bases from V and 2 from J, leaving 12 bases between them.

There are a few counts of this clonotype. V gene TRBV20-1 combines with J gene TRBJ1-1; D might be TRBD1 (5 bases). Trimming took 2 bases from V and 1 from J, leaving 11 bases between them. CDR1 DFQATT and CDR2 SNEGSKA come from the germline V gene (reference sequence). This CDR3 contains 14 residues. This chain's CDR3 is CSARTWDGNTEAFF. The CDR3 coding sequence is TGCAGTGCTAGAACTTGGGACGGGAACACTGAAGCTTTCTTT.

This sequence joins TRBV4-2 and TRBJ1-1; D not certain. This CDR3 region has 15 residues. V was shortened by 0 bases and J by 1 base, with 9 bases between the two germline ends. The germline gives CDR1 LGHNA, CDR2 YNFKEQ. DNA of the CDR3: TGTGCCAGCAGCCAAGAACCAGTCGGGAACACTGAAGCTTTCTTT. It is translated as CASSQEPVGNTEAFF.

The chain combines TRBV20-1 with TRBJ2-1; 7 positions agree with TRBD1. V lost 2 bases to trimming and J lost 5 bases; unmatched junction nucleotides: 6. The CDR3 extends over 14 amino acids. Germline V gene data show CDR1 as DFQATT and CDR2 as SNEGSKA (reference sequence). The CDR3 sequence: CSARLYGTDNEQFF. In DNA, the CDR3 is TGCAGTGCTAGACTCTACGGGACAGACAATGAGCAGTTCTTC.

This clonotype was found many times. The chain has TRBV6-5 and TRBJ2-1, with a weak D call TRBD1 (5 bases). V gave up 2 bases and J gave up 0 bases, with 11 bases separating them. CDR1 and CDR2 from the germline V gene are MNHEY and SVGAGI. The CDR3 has 16 amino acids. CDR3: CASSYQQASSYNEQFF. The CDR3 DNA is TGTGCCAGCAGTTACCAACAGGCCTCCTCCTACAATGAGCAGTTCTTC.

The gene calls are TRBV29-1 and TRBJ2-1; 9 nucleotides match TRBD1. The V and J ends lost 7 bases and 0 bases, in that order; junction bases with no gene match: 4. This CDR3 is 14 amino acids long. Germline V lookup: CDR1 SQVTM, CDR2 ANQGSEA. The CDR3 spells CSGGQGGSYNEQFF. In DNA form, the CDR3 reads TGCAGCGGGGGACAGGGCGGCTCCTACAATGAGCAGTTCTTC.

The DNA of the CDR3 is TGTGCCAGCAGCTCCGAATACTACGAGCAGTACTTC. Protein sequence: CASSSEYYEQYF. The rearrangement joins TRBV7-9 to TRBJ2-7; no clear D. V lost 4 bases and J 3 bases, leaving 7 bases between the germline ends. Germline-derived CDR1 and CDR2 are SEHNR and FQNEAQ (reference sequence). The length of the CDR3 is 12 residues.

This clonotype has a handful of counts. The genes are TRBV11-2 and TRBJ2-7; the D is unclear. V lost 5 bases and J 3 bases, leaving 8 bases between the germline ends. Germline V gives CDR1 SGHAT, CDR2 FQNNGV. This CDR3 comprises 12 residues. The chain's CDR3 is CASSLSFYEQYF. CDR3 sequence (DNA): TGTGCCAGCAGCCTGTCCTTCTACGAGCAGTACTTC.

J is TRBJ1-5 and V is TRBV7-9; 10 bases are shared with TRBD1. CDR1 and CDR2 from the germline V gene are SEHNR and FQNEAQ (reference sequence). J gave up 6 bases and V 6 bases, and 8 bases lay outside the gene matches. The CDR3 contains 15 residues. The DNA of the CDR3 is TGTGCCAGCAGTTACTCCGGGACAGGGGTTCAGCCCCAGCATTTT. It codes for CASSYSGTGVQPQHF.

This chain uses TRBV7-9 with TRBJ2-5; D unresolved. Between the trimmed V and J ends, which lost 1 base and 2 bases, there was a span of 14 bases. Germline lookup yields CDR1 SEHNR and CDR2 FQNEAQ (reference sequence). CDR3 size: 16 residues. In nucleotides, the CDR3 is TGTGCCAGCAGCTTAGAAATAACAGCCTTTCAAGAGACCCAGTACTTC. Its translation: CASSLEITAFQETQYF.

This clonotype was detected only a few times. A much larger clone is a single base away; this may be a read error. V is TRBV7-8 and J is TRBJ2-3; TRBD2 matches 9 bases. The CDR3 contains 15 residues. V lost 2 bases and J lost 2; bases outside the gene matches: 2. CDR1 SGHVS and CDR2 FQNEAQ come from the germline V gene. This CDR3 is CASSLLAGTTDTQYF. In nucleotides, the CDR3 is TGTGCCAGCAGCTTACTAGCGGGGACCACAGATACGCAGTATTTT. Drawing the rest from reference TRBV7-8 and TRBJ2-3, the complete variable domain is GAGVSQSPRYKVAKRGQDVALRCDPISGHVSLFWYQQALGQGPEFLTYFQNEAQLDKSGLPSDRFFAERPEGSVSTLKIQRTQQEDSAVYLCASSLLAGTTDTQYFGPGTRLTVL.

This clonotype was counted only a few times. The chain employs TRBV5-3 and TRBJ2-3, with 8 bases identical to TRBD2. TRBV5-3 is sorted into the ORF group, with uncertain function. V dropped 8 bases and J dropped 1; count of bases not matched to a gene: 12. The CDR3 consists of 16 residues. CDR3 in amino acids: CASGPGVSGGTDTQYF. Written as DNA, the CDR3 is TGTGCCAGCGGCCCCGGGGTTAGCGGGGGCACAGATACGCAGTATTTT.

This clonotype was counted at least ten times. The chain carries TRBV10-3 and TRBJ2-4, with D possibly TRBD2 on 6 matching bases. The V gene's germline CDR1 is ENHRY and CDR2 SYGVKD. Trimming left V 4 bases short and J 2 bases short, with 12 bases between. The length of the CDR3 is 15 residues. CDR3 region: CAISGGEWTKNIQYF. The CDR3 nucleotides are TGTGCCATCAGTGGGGGGGAATGGACCAAAAACATTCAGTACTTC.

The chain joins TRBV10-3 to TRBJ2-7; a weak D match, TRBD2 (6 bases). Trimming cost V 9 bases and J 0 bases, with 12 bases left between them. CDR3 length: 13 amino acids. Looked up from germline, CDR1 is ENHRY and CDR2 is SYGVKD. CDR3 DNA sequence: TGTGCCATACGGGACTCATACTCCTACGAGCAGTACTTC. Its translation: CAIRDSYSYEQYF.

This clonotype has ten or more counts. The CDR3 region has the DNA TGTGCCAGCAGTTTAAACGCGGTCCAGCCCCAGCATTTT. Translating gives CASSLNAVQPQHF. The chain has TRBV12-3 or TRBV12-4 and TRBJ1-5; no clear D gene. The CDR3 has 13 amino acids. V was cut by 2 bases and J by 7 bases, with 9 bases left in between.

This clonotype was detected a few times. This chain links TRBV29-1 with TRBJ1-2; TRBD1 matches 9 bases. V gave up 6 bases and J gave up 4 bases; unmatched junction bases: 9. Germline CDR1 is SQVTM and CDR2 is ANQGSEA. This CDR3 region has 14 residues. CDR3: CSVYGTGKSYGYTF. DNA for the CDR3: TGCAGCGTATACGGGACAGGGAAATCCTATGGCTACACCTTC.

There are many counts of this clonotype. The rearrangement links TRBV7-9 to TRBJ2-1; no definite D call. The CDR3 runs 12 residues. Trimming cost V 1 base and J 13 bases, with 11 bases left between them. From germline, CDR1 is SEHNR and CDR2 FQNEAQ (reference sequence). The CDR3 bases are TGTGCCAGCAGCTTAGGGCCTTACAATCAGTTCTTC. It specifies CASSLGPYNQFF.

The rearrangement uses TRBV6-2 or TRBV6-3 and TRBJ2-7; D unresolved. V lost 6 bases and J 3 bases, leaving 9 bases between the germline ends. Germline assignment: CDR1 MNHEY and CDR2 SVGEGT. This CDR3 region has 12 residues. CDR3 loop: CASRTALYEQYF. The CDR3 DNA sequence: TGTGCCAGCAGGACGGCCCTCTACGAGCAGTACTTC.

The table lists this clonotype with a few counts. This chain links TRBV6-5 with TRBJ2-3; D ambiguous. V dropped 4 bases and J dropped 4 bases, with 12 bases sitting between them. Germline values: CDR1 MNHEY, CDR2 SVGAGI. The CDR3 contains 14 residues. The CDR3 DNA sequence: TGTGCCAGCAGTTGGGTCGGAGCTGCAGATACGCAGTATTTT. This sequence encodes CASSWVGAADTQYF.

This clonotype was observed a handful of times. The chain is built from TRBV9 and TRBJ2-3; D is undetermined. There are 14 residues in the CDR3. CDR1 is SGDLS and CDR2 is YYNGEE in the germline V gene. V shed 2 bases and J shed 1 base, with 8 bases lying between them. CDR3 region: CASSVGRGTDTQYF. The CDR3 region has the DNA TGTGCCAGCAGCGTGGGCAGAGGCACAGATACGCAGTATTTT. The whole variable domain, filled in from reference TRBV9 and TRBJ2-3, reads DSGVTQTPKHLITATGQRVTLRCSPRSGDLSVYWYQQSLDQGLQFLIQYYNGEERAKGNILERFSAQQFPDLHSELNLSSLELGDSALYFCASSVGRGTDTQYFGPGTRLTVL.

This clonotype came up a few times. This chain connects TRBV28 to TRBJ2-7; no definite D call. V was cut by 2 bases and J by 5 bases, with 10 bases left in between. This CDR3 contains 13 residues. Germline CDR1 and CDR2: MDHEN and SYDVKM. Here the CDR3 reads CASSLVAADEQYF. The CDR3 coding sequence is TGTGCCAGCAGTTTAGTCGCCGCTGACGAGCAGTACTTC.

This clonotype was seen ten or more times. The rearrangement uses TRBV7-9 and TRBJ2-5; no firm D call. V gave up 5 bases and J gave up 5 bases, with 12 bases separating them. This CDR3 has 13 amino acids. Germline lookup yields CDR1 SEHNR and CDR2 FQNEAQ (reference sequence). This CDR3 is CASSQVLWETQYF. DNA of the CDR3: TGTGCCAGCAGCCAGGTGTTGTGGGAGACCCAGTACTTC.

This clonotype showed up just a few times. The chain carries TRBV5-5 and TRBJ2-1; 10 nucleotides align to TRBD1. Germline values: CDR1 SGHKS, CDR2 YYEKEE (reference sequence). V shed 7 bases, J shed 7 bases, and the junction held 8 bases outside the gene matches. The CDR3 contains 14 residues. The CDR3 spells CASGDRGGWNEQFF. In nucleotides, the CDR3 is TGTGCCAGCGGGGACAGGGGTGGTTGGAATGAGCAGTTCTTC. The whole variable domain, filled in from reference TRBV5-5 and TRBJ2-1, reads DAGVTQSPTHLIKTRGQQVTLRCSPISGHKSVSWYQQVLGQGPQFIFQYYEKEERGRGNFPDRFSARQFPNYSSELNVNALLLGDSALYLCASGDRGGWNEQFFGPGTRLTVL.